Listed here are 29 T cell receptor beta chains from one sample, sequenced in a study of blood T cell repertoires in COVID-19. Profiling relied on immunoSEQ multiplex PCR, and the TCRdb table lists in-frame clones only, not all of them. The sample records roughly 100,000 clones, 91% being singletons. The sequencing sample was made of peripheral blood. Receptors were obtained from a man aged 18 to 29 with acute or convalescent COVID-19.

CDR3 loop: CASTRGGKDGYTF. CDR3 nucleotides: TGTGCCAGCACCCGGGGGGGGAAGGATGGCTACACCTTC. The genes are TRBV6-5 and TRBJ1-2; D may be TRBD1 (5 bases). V gave up 7 bases and J gave up 6 bases, with 15 bases separating them. There are 13 residues in the CDR3. The germline CDR1 and CDR2 sequences are MNHEY and SVGAGI.

This rearrangement joins TRBV9 to TRBJ2-5; the match to TRBD2 covers 9 bases. Trimming at V came to 0 bases and at J to 4 bases, leaving 4 bases not matched to a gene. This CDR3 region has 15 residues. Germline V gene data show CDR1 as SGDLS and CDR2 as YYNGEE. Here the CDR3 DNA reads TGTGCCAGCAGCGTAGGGGGCGGGAGGGGAGAGACCCAGTACTTC. As protein: CASSVGGGRGETQYF.

This clone is a singleton in its sample. This chain joins TRBV6-6 and TRBJ1-2; 7 bases fit TRBD1. This CDR3 has 14 amino acids. V shed 5 bases and J 6 bases; nucleotides not matched to a gene: 9. Germline V gene sequence: CDR1 MNHNY, CDR2 SVGAGI (reference sequence). The CDR3 protein is CASSLFTGVNGYTF. The CDR3 DNA sequence: TGTGCCAGCAGTCTTTTTACAGGGGTGAATGGCTACACCTTC.

V is TRBV12-3 or TRBV12-4 and J is TRBJ1-2; D remains ambiguous. Trimming shortened V by 1 base and J by 8 bases, and 8 bases separated the two germline ends. The CDR3 extends over 12 amino acids. The CDR3 DNA reads as TGTGCCAGCAGTTTAGTGGGCCAAGGCTACACCTTC. This encodes CASSLVGQGYTF.

The genes are TRBV5-1 and TRBJ2-1, with D possibly matching TRBD2 (5 bases). The ends were cut back, 0 bases at V and 7 bases at J, with 11 bases in the middle. CDR3 length: 14 amino acids. Germline assignment: CDR1 SGHRS and CDR2 YFSETQ. The CDR3 bases are TGCGCCAGCAGCTTGGAGCCGGGGATAAATGAGCAGTTCTTC. Protein product: CASSLEPGINEQFF.

The genes are TRBV30 and TRBJ1-1; D gene ambiguous. Germline V gene sequence: CDR1 GTSNPN, CDR2 SVGIG (reference sequence). CDR3 length: 14 residues. V lost 4 bases and J 0 bases, leaving 12 bases between the germline ends. The DNA of the CDR3 is TGTGCCTGGACCCTGGGAGACTTGAACACTGAAGCTTTCTTT. Translating gives CAWTLGDLNTEAFF.

The CDR3 DNA reads as TGTGCCAGCAGCTTAGCGAGAAAGACCTACGAGCAGTACTTC. It translates to CASSLARKTYEQYF. The chain combines TRBV13 with TRBJ2-7; D not resolved. Trimming left V 1 base short and J 2 bases short, with 9 bases between. The CDR3 extends over 14 amino acids. The germline V gene has CDR1 PRHDT and CDR2 FYEKMQ (reference sequence).

The rearrangement links TRBV4-2 to TRBJ1-6; no clear D. Germline V lookup: CDR1 LGHNA, CDR2 YNFKEQ. The CDR3 has 16 amino acids. The V end lost 1 base, the J end lost 5 bases, and 12 bases lay between the germline ends. The CDR3: CASSQGRVLDNSPLHF. The CDR3 nucleotides are TGTGCCAGCAGCCAAGGGAGGGTTTTGGATAATTCACCCCTCCACTTT.

This sequence joins TRBV6-1 and TRBJ2-4; D perhaps matches TRBD1 (6 bases). The CDR3 spans 17 residues. The germline V and J ends were trimmed by 0 bases and 6 bases, with 18 bases remaining between them. Per the germline V gene, CDR1 is MNHNS and CDR2 is SASEGT. CDR3 region: CASSEALWAGDGNIQYF. The CDR3 DNA is TGTGCCAGCAGTGAAGCGCTCTGGGCAGGGGATGGAAACATTCAGTACTTC.

The chain employs TRBV2 and TRBJ2-7; a possible D gene is TRBD1 (6 bases). The CDR3 has 12 residues. Germline V lookup: CDR1 SNHLY, CDR2 FYNNEI. V lost 5 bases, J lost 6 bases, and 11 bases lay in between. CDR3 sequence reads: CASSYTGFEQYF. DNA of the CDR3: TGTGCCAGCAGTTATACAGGGTTCGAGCAGTACTTC.

This clone came up once. A junction end diverges from the germline sequence, so it may reflect a read error. This sample includes further DNA sequences coding for the same CDR3. The CDR3 DNA sequence: TGTGCCAGCAGTGAAGACCGGGACAGCAGGTACGAGCAGTACTTT. It is translated as CASSEDRDSRYEQYF. V gene TRBV6-1 combines with J gene TRBJ2-7; 7 positions match TRBD1. The CDR3 has 15 amino acids. Germline CDR1 and CDR2: MNHNS and SASEGT.

The rearrangement links TRBV9 to TRBJ2-5; D remains unclear. CDR1 and CDR2 from the germline V gene are SGDLS and YYNGEE. Trimming removed 2 bases at V and 0 bases at J, with 8 bases between. This CDR3 is 14 amino acids long. CDR3 sequence (DNA): TGTGCCAGCAGCGTCGACATTCACCAAGAGACCCAGTACTTC. This sequence encodes CASSVDIHQETQYF.

The V call is TRBV7-2, the J call TRBJ1-6; TRBD1 matches at 7 bases. Looked up from germline, CDR1 is SGHTA and CDR2 is FQGNSA. V lost 5 bases to trimming and J lost 2 bases; unmatched junction nucleotides: 12. The CDR3 spans 18 residues. CDR3 in amino acids: CASSLGQVLGPYNSPLHF. DNA for the CDR3: TGTGCCAGCAGCCTCGGACAGGTCTTGGGGCCCTATAATTCACCCCTCCACTTT.

This sequence joins TRBV14 and TRBJ1-1; the match to TRBD1 covers 8 bases. The germline CDR1 and CDR2 sequences are SGHDN and FVKESK. The length of the CDR3 is 13 residues. J was trimmed by 10 bases and V by 1 base; bases with no gene match: 5. CDR3 amino acids: CASSQVVTGGAFF. The DNA for the CDR3 is TGTGCCAGCAGCCAAGTTGTAACAGGGGGAGCTTTCTTT.

V and J are TRBV7-7 and TRBJ2-2; 9 nucleotides match TRBD1. With 4 bases clipped from V and 2 bases from J, the junction kept 2 bases outside the gene matches. The CDR3 covers 15 residues. The germline V gene encodes CDR1 SSHAT and CDR2 FNYEAQ (reference sequence). The CDR3 loop is CASSSGQGNTGELFF. CDR3 in DNA: TGTGCCAGCAGCTCGGGACAGGGTAACACCGGGGAGCTGTTTTTT.

The CDR3 region is CAWSVGLAPRRDTHNEQFF. CDR3 sequence (DNA): TGTGCCTGGAGTGTAGGACTAGCGCCTAGAAGAGATACCCACAATGAGCAGTTCTTC. The chain is built from TRBV30 and TRBJ2-1, with TRBD2 matching over 9 bases. V shed 0 bases and J 5 bases; nucleotides not matched to a gene: 17. Germline values: CDR1 GTSNPN, CDR2 SVGIG (reference sequence). The CDR3 is 19 amino acids.

The chain links TRBV5-1 to TRBJ2-4; possible D gene TRBD2, 6 bases. This CDR3 is built from 15 residues. V lost 2 bases to trimming and J lost 9 bases, with 18 bases between them. Germline V gene lookup returns CDR1 SGHRS and CDR2 YFSETQ. In DNA, the CDR3 is TGCGCCAGCAGCTTATCCCCGACTAGTAGCGGCATTCAGTACTTC. This encodes CASSLSPTSSGIQYF.

In this sample, this clone turned up once. The chain uses TRBV5-6 and TRBJ2-6, with D uncertain. This CDR3 has 15 amino acids. Trimming pared 3 bases from V and 4 bases from J, leaving 11 bases between. Germline V gene data show CDR1 as SGHDT and CDR2 as YYEEEE. The CDR3 spells CASSSHKFGANVLTF. Here the CDR3 DNA reads TGTGCCAGCAGCTCCCACAAGTTCGGGGCCAACGTCCTGACTTTC.

In this sample, this clone turned up once. This chain uses TRBV2 with TRBJ1-2, with 7 bases lining up with TRBD1. Unmatched junction bases numbered 14, after V lost 9 bases and J lost 4 bases. There are 15 residues in the CDR3. Germline V gene lookup returns CDR1 SNHLY and CDR2 FYNNEI. Written as DNA, the CDR3 is TGTGCCAGAGAATCTAGGGGGCTTATTGGCTATGGCTACACCTTC. Protein product: CARESRGLIGYGYTF.

J is TRBJ1-2 and V is TRBV5-4; TRBD1 matches at 7 bases. CDR3 length equals 14 residues. V dropped 3 bases and J dropped 2; count of bases not matched to a gene: 4. The germline CDR1 and CDR2 sequences are SGHNT and YYREEE (reference sequence). The DNA for the CDR3 is TGTGCCAGCAGCTGGGACAGAGAAAACTATGGCTACACCTTC. Translating gives CASSWDRENYGYTF.

The chain employs TRBV18 and TRBJ1-1; D perhaps matches TRBD1 (5 bases). CDR3 size: 13 residues. Germline CDR1 and CDR2: KGHSH and LQKENI. Trimming took off 3 bases at V and 4 bases at J, with 9 bases between the two ends. The CDR3 DNA reads as TGTGCCAGCTCACCTAGGGGTGGCACTGAAGCTTTCTTT. It encodes CASSPRGGTEAFF.

V usage is TRBV19 and J usage is TRBJ2-1; the match to TRBD2 covers 16 bases. The junction had 7 bases not matched to a gene; V was cut back by 6 bases and J by 2 bases. From germline, CDR1 is LNHDA and CDR2 SQIVND (reference sequence). This CDR3 region has 18 residues. This CDR3 reads CASSTGTSGGVAYNEQFF. As DNA, the CDR3 is TGTGCCAGTAGCACCGGGACTAGCGGGGGGGTGGCCTACAATGAGCAGTTCTTC.

The chain joins TRBV5-6 to TRBJ2-7, with D maybe TRBD1 (6 bases). V dropped 3 bases and J dropped 4 bases, with 17 bases sitting between them. This CDR3 comprises 15 residues. Germline CDR1 reads SGHDT; CDR2 reads YYEEEE. DNA of the CDR3: TGTGCCAGCAGCTGGCCGGGACAAGGGGGATACGAGCAGTACTTC. Protein sequence: CASSWPGQGGYEQYF.

The J gene is TRBJ1-1, the V gene TRBV5-1; D not certain. In germline, CDR1 is SGHRS, CDR2 YFSETQ. This CDR3 is 14 amino acids long. Trimming left V 4 bases short and J 3 bases short, with 13 bases between. The CDR3 sequence: CASSPLSRDTEAFF. In DNA, the CDR3 is TGCGCCAGCAGCCCCCTATCCCGGGACACTGAAGCTTTCTTT.

V is TRBV5-1 and J is TRBJ1-1, with 7 bases aligning to TRBD1. This CDR3 spans 15 amino acids. Germline CDR1 SGHRS, CDR2 YFSETQ. After removal of 0 bases from V and 5 bases from J, the junction contained 7 bases not matched to a gene. The CDR3 sequence: CASSLAGGGETEAFF. The CDR3 DNA reads TGCGCCAGCAGCTTGGCTGGAGGGGGCGAGACTGAAGCTTTCTTT.

This clone has a single count. This chain links TRBV3-1 (or the pseudogene TRBV3-2) with TRBJ2-4, with D unclear. The V end was cut by 1 base, the J end by 3 bases, with 10 bases between. CDR1 is LGHDT and CDR2 is YNNKEL in the germline V gene (reference sequence). This CDR3 comprises 15 residues. For the CDR3, the DNA is TGTGCCAGCAGCCAAGTAGTCCGTTTCAAAAACATTCAGTACTTC. It codes for CASSQVVRFKNIQYF.

The chain joins TRBV9 to TRBJ2-7; 7 bases match TRBD1. V lost 4 bases and J lost 0; bases outside the gene matches: 4. This CDR3 is built from 14 residues. Germline V CDR1 and CDR2: SGDLS, YYNGEE. DNA for the CDR3: TGTGCCAGCAGCCTACGACAGGGCTCCTACGAGCAGTACTTC. This translates into CASSLRQGSYEQYF.

This chain connects TRBV12-3 or TRBV12-4 to TRBJ2-7; 7 bases are a match to TRBD1. V was clipped by 3 bases and J by 9 bases; unmatched bases: 8. This CDR3 is 13 amino acids long. The CDR3 loop is CASSFRGPSVQYF. The DNA of the CDR3 is TGTGCCAGCAGTTTTAGGGGGCCCTCCGTGCAGTACTTC.

The chain is built from TRBV11-2 and TRBJ2-1, with TRBD1 matching 10 bases. CDR1 is SGHAT, CDR2 FQNNGV, per germline. This CDR3 has 18 amino acids. With V trimmed by 4 bases and J by 2 bases, 11 bases remained unmatched. Here the CDR3 DNA reads TGTGCCAGCAGCTCGTCACCGGGACAGGGGCGCCCCTACAATGAGCAGTTCTTC. As protein: CASSSSPGQGRPYNEQFF.